A selection of T cell receptor beta chains follows, all from one sample in a study of blood T cell repertoires in COVID-19. TCRdb's copy holds only in-frame clones and misses some; the assay was immunoSEQ multiplex PCR. This sample carries roughly 190,000 clones, approximately 90% of them seen once, and the ten largest clones take roughly 4.7%. Sequenced material: peripheral blood. Source of these receptors: a human donor in a cohort sampled during active COVID-19. CDR3s include the opening cysteine and the closing phenylalanine or tryptophan. The order of the fields is V gene, J gene, clone size, CDR3 protein. Clone size appears in some rows only: once, few, many, or a class for an expanded clone.

v_call: TRBV27
j_call: TRBJ2-7
clone_size: -
cdr3_aa: CASKAGTGVGEQYF

v_call: TRBV2
j_call: TRBJ2-5
clone_size: once
cdr3_aa: CASTLTNQETQYF

v_call: TRBV7-2
j_call: TRBJ2-3
clone_size: -
cdr3_aa: CASSLASQGTDTQYF

v_call: TRBV29-1
j_call: TRBJ2-3
clone_size: -
cdr3_aa: CSVATGLVSTDTQYF

v_call: TRBV9
j_call: TRBJ2-3
clone_size: once
cdr3_aa: CASSARDYFTDTQYF

v_call: TRBV10-3
j_call: TRBJ2-7
clone_size: -
cdr3_aa: CASQTSGSYEQYF

v_call: TRBV28
j_call: TRBJ1-1
clone_size: -
cdr3_aa: CASRRQENTEAFF

v_call: TRBV7-8
j_call: TRBJ2-5
clone_size: -
cdr3_aa: CASSRGVGETQYF

v_call: TRBV9
j_call: TRBJ1-6
clone_size: -
cdr3_aa: CASSAPGTLNSPLHF

v_call: TRBV10-2
j_call: TRBJ2-2
clone_size: -
cdr3_aa: CASNLGLAGATGELFF

v_call: TRBV5-8
j_call: TRBJ1-1
clone_size: -
cdr3_aa: CASSLDRGRAEAFF

v_call: TRBV18
j_call: TRBJ2-1
clone_size: -
cdr3_aa: CASSPMQGQGNEQFF

v_call: TRBV5-1
j_call: TRBJ2-1
clone_size: -
cdr3_aa: CASSLAPTGGSYNEQFF

v_call: TRBV28
j_call: TRBJ1-6
clone_size: -
cdr3_aa: CASSSGQGRNSPLHF

v_call: TRBV12-5
j_call: TRBJ2-6
clone_size: once
cdr3_aa: CASGLAGGLAGANVLTF

v_call: TRBV7-2
j_call: TRBJ2-1
clone_size: -
cdr3_aa: CASSVTGSGYNEQFF